The source of this T cell receptor beta chain is a study of radiotherapy plus CTLA-4 blockade in lung cancer. Assay: immunoSEQ multiplex PCR; the TCRdb copy retains only in-frame clones and omits some. The sample holds approximately 94,000 clones, around 84% seen once. CDR3 size: 17 residues. V lost 4 bases and J lost 0; bases outside the gene matches: 8. CDR1 and CDR2 from the germline V gene are MNHEY and SMNVEV (reference sequence). This TCR was sampled from a human donor with non-small cell lung cancer that progressed on radiotherapy plus ipilimumab. Sequenced here: peripheral blood, sampled from a patient treated with radiotherapy plus ipilimumab. The J gene is TRBJ1-4, the V gene TRBV27; TRBD1 agrees at 7 bases. CDR3 DNA sequence: TGTGCCAGCAGTTCACGGACAGGCAGATCAACTAATGAAAAACTGTTTTTT. Protein: CASSSRTGRSTNEKLFF.